The present T cell receptor (beta chain) was sequenced within a study of blood T cell repertoires in COVID-19 (dated by TCRdb to the early 2020s). Describing the broader study: Samples from collaborators originated in the United States, Italy and Spain and spanned both the acute and convalescent phases of COVID-19. The material from the prospective study consisted of cDNA or gDNA derived from T cells, B-cell-depleted T cells, or PBMCs. Deeply sampled blood TCRbeta repertoires from subjects exposed to, actively infected with, or recovered from COVID-19 were included in the dataset. A freely available public database, intended as a resource for researchers studying the immune response to SARS-CoV-2, is where the repertoires were released. The samples were drawn from two sources: the first 160 participants of the ongoing ImmuneRACE study, and fewer than 1,500 subjects contributed by 6 global collaborators. The sample metadata nearly always contained a de-identified subject ID, COVID-19 status, age in years and sex. Where HLA class I and class II types were available, the types were taken from metadata supplied by the sample provider, not from assay-based typing.

TCRbeta CDR3 regions were amplified from genomic DNA by means of the immunoSEQ Assay, a bias-controlled multiplex PCR. Processing in the source paper ran as follows. The number of nucleated cells in each sample was estimated by amplification of reference gene primers within the assay. To quantify the absolute abundance of each unique TCRbeta CDR3 rearrangement, sequence reads were collapsed and filtered. For each sample, productive Simpson clonality was calculated by taking the square root of Simpson's diversity index across productive rearrangements. TCRdb carries this immuneACCESS record with in-frame sequences only. Its versions omit some clonotypes, under half of them owing to an unresolved V gene in the studies checked, with the rest unexplained. That table furnishes V, J and clone size, whereas the DNA furnished D and trimming. The sample table lists approximately 73,000 clones, 86% of them with a count of one. Together, the top ten hold roughly 2% of the sample.

This clone has just one count. The antigen it recognizes is unknown. The sample holds no much larger clone one base away, and base qualities are not on file. The collaborating institutions used their own protocols to collect whole blood in K2EDTA tubes. Collaborator samples were shipped for TCRbeta analysis as frozen whole blood, isolated PBMCs, or DNA extracted from either sample type. Overall study results and their limits: The amount of clinical and demographic metadata varied by source and participant and was provided uncurated.

The sequence was obtained from a woman aged 60-70 years with acute or convalescent COVID-19. Specimen: peripheral blood.

The nucleotide sequence is TGTGCCAGCAGTTACTTTGTGAGTTATTCACCCCTCCACTTT. This sequence encodes CASSYFVSYSPLHF. The chain couples TRBV6-2 or TRBV6-3 to TRBJ1-6; the D gene assignment is ambiguous. V drops 1 base and J drops 8 bases, leaving 9 bases in between. The germline V gene supplies CDR1 MNHEY and CDR2 SVGEGT. The cysteine opens and the phenylalanine closes a CDR3 of 14 amino acids. The sequence is cut down to CDR3 DNA, 42 bases in frame from base 1.